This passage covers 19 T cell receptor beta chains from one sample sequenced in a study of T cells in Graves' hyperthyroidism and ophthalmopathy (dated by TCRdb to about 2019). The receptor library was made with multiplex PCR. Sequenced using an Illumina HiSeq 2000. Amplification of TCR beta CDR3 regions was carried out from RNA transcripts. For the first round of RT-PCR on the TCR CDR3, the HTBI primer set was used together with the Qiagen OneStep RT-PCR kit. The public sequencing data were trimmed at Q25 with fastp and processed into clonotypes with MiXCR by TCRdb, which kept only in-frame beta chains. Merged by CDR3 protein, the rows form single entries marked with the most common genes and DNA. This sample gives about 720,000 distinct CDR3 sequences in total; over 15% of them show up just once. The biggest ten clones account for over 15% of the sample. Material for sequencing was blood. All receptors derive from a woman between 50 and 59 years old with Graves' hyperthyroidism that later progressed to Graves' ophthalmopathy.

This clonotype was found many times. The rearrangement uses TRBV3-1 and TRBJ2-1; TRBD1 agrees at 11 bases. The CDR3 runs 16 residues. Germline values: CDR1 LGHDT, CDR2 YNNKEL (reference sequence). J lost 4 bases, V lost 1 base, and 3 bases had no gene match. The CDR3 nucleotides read TGTGCCAGCAGCCAAGTCGGGACAGGGGGTTACAATGAGCAGTTCTTC. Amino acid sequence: CASSQVGTGGYNEQFF.

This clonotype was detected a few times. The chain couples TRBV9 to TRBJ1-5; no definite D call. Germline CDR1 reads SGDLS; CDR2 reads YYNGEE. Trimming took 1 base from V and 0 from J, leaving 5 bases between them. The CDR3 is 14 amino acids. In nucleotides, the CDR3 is TGTGCCAGCAGCGTACACAGTAGCAATCAGCCCCAGCATTTT. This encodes CASSVHSSNQPQHF. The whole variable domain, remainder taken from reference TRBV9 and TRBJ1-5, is DSGVTQTPKHLITATGQRVTLRCSPRSGDLSVYWYQQSLDQGLQFLIQYYNGEERAKGNILERFSAQQFPDLHSELNLSSLELGDSALYFCASSVHSSNQPQHFGDGTRLSIL.

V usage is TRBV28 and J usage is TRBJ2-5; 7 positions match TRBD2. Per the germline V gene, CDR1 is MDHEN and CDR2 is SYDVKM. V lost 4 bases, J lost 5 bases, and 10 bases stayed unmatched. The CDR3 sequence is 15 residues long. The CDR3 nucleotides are TGTGCCAGCAGTTCATACGGGGAGGGAACGGAGACCCAGTACTTC. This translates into CASSSYGEGTETQYF.

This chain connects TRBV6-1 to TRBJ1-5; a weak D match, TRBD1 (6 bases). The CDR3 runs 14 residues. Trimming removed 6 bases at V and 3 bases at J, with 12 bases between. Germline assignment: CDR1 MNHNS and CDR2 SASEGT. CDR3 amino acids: CASSHREPNQPQHF. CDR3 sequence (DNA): TGTGCCAGCAGCCACAGGGAGCCCAATCAGCCCCAGCATTTT.

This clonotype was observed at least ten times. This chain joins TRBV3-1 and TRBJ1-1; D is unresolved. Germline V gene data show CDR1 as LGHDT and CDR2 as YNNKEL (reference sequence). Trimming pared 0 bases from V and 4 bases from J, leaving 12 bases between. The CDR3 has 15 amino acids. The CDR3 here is CASSQEMPGVTEAFF. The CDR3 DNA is TGTGCCAGCAGCCAAGAAATGCCGGGAGTCACTGAAGCTTTCTTT.

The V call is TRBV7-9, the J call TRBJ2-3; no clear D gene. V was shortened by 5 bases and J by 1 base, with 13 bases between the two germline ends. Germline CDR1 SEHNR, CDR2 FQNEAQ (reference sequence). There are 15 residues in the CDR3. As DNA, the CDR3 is TGTGCCAGCAGCCGCAGTACGGGTGGCACAGATACGCAGTATTTT. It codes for CASSRSTGGTDTQYF.

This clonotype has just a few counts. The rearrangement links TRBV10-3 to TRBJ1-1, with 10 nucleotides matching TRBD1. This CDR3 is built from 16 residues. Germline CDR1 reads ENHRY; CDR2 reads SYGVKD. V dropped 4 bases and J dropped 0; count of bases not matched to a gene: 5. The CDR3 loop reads CAISARDRGLNTEAFF. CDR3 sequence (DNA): TGTGCCATCAGTGCCCGAGACAGGGGGCTGAACACTGAAGCTTTCTTT.

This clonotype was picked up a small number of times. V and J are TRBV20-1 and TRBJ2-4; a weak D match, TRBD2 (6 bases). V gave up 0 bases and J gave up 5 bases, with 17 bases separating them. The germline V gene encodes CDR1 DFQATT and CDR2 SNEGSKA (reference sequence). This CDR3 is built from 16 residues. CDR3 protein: CSARDLGRPGENIQYF. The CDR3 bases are TGCAGTGCTAGAGATCTGGGTCGGCCGGGGGAAAACATTCAGTACTTC.

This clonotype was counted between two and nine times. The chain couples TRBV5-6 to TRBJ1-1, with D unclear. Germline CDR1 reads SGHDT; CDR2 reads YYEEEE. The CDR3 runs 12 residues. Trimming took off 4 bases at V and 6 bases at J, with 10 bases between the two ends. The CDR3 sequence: CASSVTLAEAFF. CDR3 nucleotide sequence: TGTGCCAGCAGCGTCACATTAGCTGAAGCTTTCTTT.

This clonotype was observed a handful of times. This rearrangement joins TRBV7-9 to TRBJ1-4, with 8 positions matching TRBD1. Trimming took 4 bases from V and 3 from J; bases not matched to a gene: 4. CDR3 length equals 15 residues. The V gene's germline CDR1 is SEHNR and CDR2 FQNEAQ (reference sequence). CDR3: CASSSPTGANEKLFF. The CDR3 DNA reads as TGTGCCAGCAGCTCGCCGACAGGGGCTAATGAAAAACTGTTTTTT.

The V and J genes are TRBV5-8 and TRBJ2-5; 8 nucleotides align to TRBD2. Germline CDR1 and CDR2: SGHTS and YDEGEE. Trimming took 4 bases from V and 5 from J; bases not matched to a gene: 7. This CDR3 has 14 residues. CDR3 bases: TGTGCCAGCAGCCAGGGACTAGTGGGTGAGACCCAGTACTTC. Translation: CASSQGLVGETQYF.

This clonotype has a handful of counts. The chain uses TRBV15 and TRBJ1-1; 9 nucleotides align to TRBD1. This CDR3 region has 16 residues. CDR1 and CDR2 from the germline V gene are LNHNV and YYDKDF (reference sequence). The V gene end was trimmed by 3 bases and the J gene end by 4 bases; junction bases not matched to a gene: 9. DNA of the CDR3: TGTGCCACCAGCAGGCCGGGGGACAGGGTGGTCACTGAAGCTTTCTTT. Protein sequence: CATSRPGDRVVTEAFF.

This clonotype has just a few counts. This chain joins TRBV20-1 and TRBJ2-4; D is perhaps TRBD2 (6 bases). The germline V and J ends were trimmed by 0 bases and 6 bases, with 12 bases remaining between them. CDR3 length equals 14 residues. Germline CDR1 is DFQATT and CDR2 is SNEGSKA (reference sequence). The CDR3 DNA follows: TGCAGTGCTAGAGATCGGGGGTGGAGAAACATTCAGTACTTC. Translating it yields CSARDRGWRNIQYF.

CDR3 coding DNA: TGTGCCAGCAGCTTAGATCCAGGGCAGGGGGAAACTAATGAAAAACTGTTTTTT. It yields the protein CASSLDPGQGETNEKLFF. The chain couples TRBV11-2 to TRBJ1-4; 7 positions match TRBD1. V lost 0 bases, J lost 1 base, and 8 bases stayed unmatched. Looked up from germline, CDR1 is SGHAT and CDR2 is FQNNGV. The CDR3 covers 18 residues.

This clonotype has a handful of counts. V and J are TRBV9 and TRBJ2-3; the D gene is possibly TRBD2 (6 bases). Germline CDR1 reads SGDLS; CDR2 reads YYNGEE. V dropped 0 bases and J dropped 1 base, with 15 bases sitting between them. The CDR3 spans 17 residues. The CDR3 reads CASSVVPGDWGTDTQYF. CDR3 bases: TGTGCCAGCAGCGTAGTGCCGGGGGACTGGGGCACAGATACGCAGTATTTT.

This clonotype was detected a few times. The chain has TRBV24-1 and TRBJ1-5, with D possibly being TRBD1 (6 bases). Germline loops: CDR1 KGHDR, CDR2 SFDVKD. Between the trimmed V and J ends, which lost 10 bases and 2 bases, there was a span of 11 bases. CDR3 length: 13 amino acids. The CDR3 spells CATTTGGNQPQHF. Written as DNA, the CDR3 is TGTGCCACTACGACAGGCGGCAATCAGCCCCAGCATTTT.

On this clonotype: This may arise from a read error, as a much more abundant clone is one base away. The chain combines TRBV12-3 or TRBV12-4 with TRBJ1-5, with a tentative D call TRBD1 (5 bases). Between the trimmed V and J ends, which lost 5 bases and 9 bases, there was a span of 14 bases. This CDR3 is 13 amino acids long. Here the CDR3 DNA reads TGTGCCAGCAGTACCCACAGGACGTTGCCCCAGCATTTT. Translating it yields CASSTHRTLPQHF.

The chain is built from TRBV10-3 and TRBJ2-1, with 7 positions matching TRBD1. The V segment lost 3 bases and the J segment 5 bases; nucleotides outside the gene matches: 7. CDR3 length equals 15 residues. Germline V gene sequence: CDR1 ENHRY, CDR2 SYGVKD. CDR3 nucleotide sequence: TGTGCCATCAGTGAATACAGGGGTCCGGACAATGAGCAGTTCTTC. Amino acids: CAISEYRGPDNEQFF.

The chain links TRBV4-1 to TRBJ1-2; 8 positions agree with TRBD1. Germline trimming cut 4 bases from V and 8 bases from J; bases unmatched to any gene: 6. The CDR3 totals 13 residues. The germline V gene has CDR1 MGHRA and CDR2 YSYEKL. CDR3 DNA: TGCGCCAGCAGCCGGATTGGACAGGGCGGCTACACCTTC. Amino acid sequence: CASSRIGQGGYTF.